These T cell receptor beta chains were read from a single sample in a study of naive and memory T cell subsets. One entry per CDR3 protein, called by TCRdb with MiXCR from the UMI-ligation and nested PCR reads. Here the sample spans 70,000 to 95,000 distinct CDR3 sequences, about 7% being singletons. Sequencing input: central memory CD4+ T cells from blood. These receptors were obtained from a human donor in good health. Both conserved end residues are part of each CDR3. Each record gives: J gene, D gene, V gene, clone size, CDR3 protein, CDR3 DNA. The D gene is left open where the match is weak. Size values are once, few and many counts, or a class for expanded clones, and some rows have none.

>TRBJ1-1|NA|TRBV29-1|many
CSVVEPGAAFF
TGCAGCGTTGTGGAACCCGGGGCGGCTTTCTTT
>TRBJ1-2|TRBD1|TRBV20-1|many
CSEKGAKGSNYGYTF
TGCAGCGAAAAGGGGGCGAAAGGGAGTAACTATGGCTACACCTTC
>TRBJ2-7|NA|TRBV7-2|many
CASSLTEAYEQYF
TGTGCCAGCAGCCTAACGGAGGCCTACGAGCAGTACTTC
>TRBJ2-7|NA|TRBV4-2|NA
CASSQTTGYEQYF
TGTGCCAGCAGCCAGACGACAGGCTACGAGCAGTACTTC
>TRBJ2-1|TRBD2|TRBV7-2|NA
CASSLGEGHEQFF
TGTGCCAGCAGCTTAGGGGAGGGGCATGAGCAGTTCTTC
>TRBJ1-6|NA|TRBV6-6|many
CASSGGQSSYNSPLHF
TGTGCCAGCAGTGGAGGTCAAAGCTCCTATAATTCACCCCTCCACTTT
>TRBJ2-1|NA|TRBV11-2|many
CASSPTRDQQFF
TGTGCCAGCAGCCCCACGAGGGATCAGCAGTTCTTC
>TRBJ1-1|TRBD1|TRBV7-2|many
CASSARQGRGAFF
TGTGCCAGCAGCGCCCGACAGGGGCGGGGTGCTTTCTTT
>TRBJ2-1|TRBD2|TRBV6-2/TRBV6-3|NA
CASSYQSGASAWSYNEQFF
TGTGCCAGCAGTTACCAAAGCGGGGCATCTGCCTGGTCCTACAATGAGCAGTTCTTC
>TRBJ2-7|NA|TRBV11-2|NA
CASSSQSGYEQYF
TGTGCCAGCAGCTCGCAATCAGGTTACGAGCAGTACTTC
>TRBJ1-1|NA|TRBV14|many
CASSQRGRGSEAFF
TGTGCCAGCAGCCAACGGGGCCGGGGTTCTGAAGCTTTCTTT
>TRBJ2-6|TRBD2|TRBV5-6|few
CASSFSTGTSGSVVGANVLTF
TGTGCCAGCAGCTTTTCCACTGGGACTAGCGGGAGTGTCGTCGGGGCCAACGTCCTGACTTTC
>TRBJ2-3|TRBD2|TRBV18|few
CASSLGLAKTDTQYF
TGTGCCAGCTCACTCGGACTAGCGAAAACAGATACGCAGTATTTT
>TRBJ2-6|TRBD2|TRBV14|few
CASSRPGRAGANVLTF
TGTGCCAGCAGCCGACCGGGGAGGGCTGGGGCCAACGTCCTGACTTTC
>TRBJ1-1|NA|TRBV20-1|many
CSARSGTALEAFF
TGCAGTGCCCGCTCGGGAACAGCTCTTGAAGCTTTCTTT
>TRBJ2-3|TRBD2|TRBV6-5|many
CASRFNRLAGWDTQYF
TGTGCCAGCAGATTCAACCGACTAGCGGGGTGGGATACGCAGTATTTT
>TRBJ2-7|NA|TRBV7-7|NA
CASSLGSSPEQYF
TGTGCTAGCAGCTTAGGTTCATCGCCCGAGCAGTACTTC
>TRBJ2-2|TRBD1|TRBV7-2|few
CASSSQGGHTGELFF
TGTGCCAGCAGCTCACAGGGGGGACACACCGGGGAGCTGTTTTTT
>TRBJ2-7|TRBD1|TRBV7-2|few
CASSLVGTGGRQYF
TGTGCCAGCAGCTTAGTCGGGACAGGCGGACGGCAGTACTTC
>TRBJ2-7|NA|TRBV25-1|many
CASSATGLLYF
TGTGCCAGCAGTGCCACAGGGCTCTTGTACTTC
>TRBJ2-1|TRBD2|TRBV7-2|few
CASRGPRVAGGTSNEQFF
TGTGCCAGCCGTGGACCGCGGGTAGCGGGAGGGACTTCCAATGAGCAGTTCTTC
>TRBJ2-1|NA|TRBV2|NA
CASGGSSYNEQFF
TGTGCCAGCGGGGGTTCCTCCTACAATGAGCAGTTCTTC
>TRBJ1-1|NA|TRBV20-1|many
CSARQGSNTEAFF
TGCAGTGCTAGACAGGGGTCAAACACTGAAGCTTTCTTT
>TRBJ2-3|TRBD2|TRBV19|NA
CASRGLAGGTDTQYF
TGTGCCAGTAGGGGACTAGCGGGAGGCACAGATACGCAGTATTTT
>TRBJ1-5|NA|TRBV5-6|many
CASSLGREKPQHF
TGTGCCAGCAGCTTGGGCAGGGAGAAGCCCCAGCATTTT
>TRBJ2-3|NA|TRBV6-1|few
CASLIQAGTDTQYF
TGTGCCAGCTTAATCCAAGCGGGCACAGATACGCAGTATTTT
>TRBJ2-7|NA|TRBV11-2|NA
CASSLHEQYF
TGTGCCAGCAGCTTACACGAGCAGTACTTC
>TRBJ2-1|NA|TRBV21-1|few
CASSKKTGTESYNEQFF
TGTGCCAGCAGCAAAAAGACCGGGACAGAGAGCTACAATGAGCAGTTCTTC
>TRBJ2-3|NA|TRBV5-5|few
CASHPSGTASTDTQYF
TGTGCCAGCCACCCTTCGGGTACAGCTAGCACAGATACGCAGTATTTT
>TRBJ2-3|TRBD2|TRBV24-1|few
CATSVYVGGGTDTQYF
TGTGCCACCAGTGTTTACGTTGGGGGGGGCACAGATACGCAGTATTTT
>TRBJ2-3|NA|TRBV27|few
CASSLWSATSTDTQYF
TGTGCCAGCAGTTTATGGTCAGCAACTAGCACAGATACGCAGTATTTT
>TRBJ1-5|NA|TRBV28|NA
CASSTSKQPQHF
TGTGCCAGCAGTACCTCTAAGCAACCCCAGCATTTT
>TRBJ1-1|NA|TRBV2|many
CASRTKGGTEAFF
TGTGCCAGCAGGACAAAGGGAGGTACTGAAGCTTTCTTT
>TRBJ2-7|NA|TRBV30|few
CAWSPGWGEQYF
TGTGCCTGGTCCCCGGGTTGGGGCGAGCAGTACTTC
>TRBJ1-4|NA|TRBV20-1|many
CRRREKLFF
TGCAGGCGCCGTGAAAAACTGTTTTTT
>TRBJ2-1|NA|TRBV12-5|many
CASAGGGNSYNEQFF
TGTGCTAGTGCGGGGGGCGGTAACTCCTACAATGAGCAGTTCTTC
>TRBJ2-2|NA|TRBV6-1|many
CASRGGRETNTGELFF
TGTGCCAGCAGAGGAGGCCGGGAAACGAACACCGGGGAGCTGTTTTTT
>TRBJ2-1|TRBD2|TRBV19|NA
CASSTGGSGGPYNEQFF
TGTGCCAGTAGTACCGGGGGTAGCGGGGGACCCTACAATGAGCAGTTCTTC
>TRBJ2-7|NA|TRBV11-3|many
CASSSGTTAREQYF
TGTGCCAGCAGCTCCGGTACGACTGCGCGAGAGCAGTACTTC
>TRBJ2-5|TRBD1|TRBV7-2|few
CASSSGQGAWGETQYF
TGTGCCAGCAGCTCGGGACAGGGGGCATGGGGGGAGACCCAGTACTTC
>TRBJ1-1|TRBD1|TRBV6-6|few
CASSYPPGGRFTEAFF
TGTGCCAGCAGTTACCCCCCAGGGGGCAGGTTCACTGAAGCTTTCTTT
>TRBJ2-5|NA|TRBV20-1|NA
CSARDNLVGETQYF
TGCAGTGCTAGAGATAACCTAGTCGGAGAGACCCAGTACTTC
>TRBJ1-1|NA|TRBV6-2/TRBV6-3|many
CASLSNPRGHTTEAFF
TGTGCCAGTCTATCCAACCCCAGGGGCCACACCACTGAAGCTTTCTTT
>TRBJ1-4|NA|TRBV5-1|many
CASSPVHNEKLFF
TGCGCCAGCAGCCCAGTCCATAATGAAAAACTGTTTTTT
>TRBJ2-6|NA|TRBV6-5|NA
CASSYGIPGANVLTF
TGTGCCAGCAGTTACGGGATTCCTGGGGCCAACGTCCTGACTTTC